The 18 T cell receptor beta chains given below trace back to one sample, sequenced in a study of blood T cell repertoires in COVID-19. The repertoire was sequenced with immunoSEQ multiplex PCR; TCRdb's copy has only in-frame clones and lacks some. Here the sample spans 90,000 to 120,000 clones, roughly 85% being singletons. Material: peripheral blood. Receptors originate from a human donor in a cohort sampled during active COVID-19.

The chain carries TRBV5-4 and TRBJ2-5, with TRBD1 matching over 8 bases. The length of the CDR3 is 15 residues. V dropped 0 bases and J dropped 9; count of bases not matched to a gene: 10. Germline V gene sequence: CDR1 SGHNT, CDR2 YYREEE (reference sequence). CDR3 DNA: TGTGCCAGCAGCTTGGCCGGGACAGGCTCAGTCTCCCAGTACTTC. The encoded protein is CASSLAGTGSVSQYF.

This chain joins TRBV19 and TRBJ2-2, with TRBD1 matching 7 bases. J was trimmed by 5 bases and V by 5 bases; bases with no gene match: 5. CDR3 length equals 14 residues. The germline CDR1 and CDR2 sequences are LNHDA and SQIVND (reference sequence). The CDR3 protein is CASSPWDSTGELFF. The CDR3 bases are TGTGCCAGTAGTCCTTGGGACAGTACCGGGGAGCTGTTTTTT.

The V and J genes are TRBV4-1 and TRBJ1-1, with 7 bases matching TRBD1. The V gene's germline CDR1 is MGHRA and CDR2 YSYEKL. The CDR3 has 17 amino acids. J gave up 2 bases and V 4 bases, and 13 bases lay outside the gene matches. The CDR3 here is CASSLMTGYVPNTEAFF. Here the CDR3 DNA reads TGCGCCAGCAGCCTCATGACAGGGTACGTCCCCAACACTGAAGCTTTCTTT.

The chain joins TRBV27 to TRBJ2-7; D is ambiguous. Trimming removed 4 bases at V and 1 base at J, with 11 bases between. The CDR3 contains 14 residues. Per germline, CDR1 MNHEY and CDR2 SMNVEV (reference sequence). CDR3 in DNA: TGTGCCAGCAGTTCCCGAGGCCAGTCCTACGAGCAGTACTTC. This codes for CASSSRGQSYEQYF.

The chain recombines TRBV7-9 with TRBJ1-1; tentative D call: TRBD1 (6 bases). The germline CDR1 and CDR2 sequences are SEHNR and FQNEAQ (reference sequence). The germline V and J ends were trimmed by 8 bases and 3 bases, with 13 bases remaining between them. This CDR3 is 13 amino acids long. In DNA, the CDR3 is TGTGCCAGCGCCAGGGGCTGGGACACTGAAGCTTTCTTT. It is translated as CASARGWDTEAFF.

This clone was counted only a few times. The J gene is TRBJ2-1, the V gene TRBV19, with 7 bases lining up with TRBD2. J was trimmed by 5 bases and V by 4 bases; bases with no gene match: 5. CDR3 length equals 14 residues. Germline V lookup: CDR1 LNHDA, CDR2 SQIVND (reference sequence). The DNA of the CDR3 is TGTGCCAGTAGTAACCGGGACTACCACAATGAGCAGTTCTTC. It is translated as CASSNRDYHNEQFF.

This chain connects TRBV10-3 to TRBJ2-7; D is ambiguous. Trimming removed 0 bases at V and 0 bases at J, with 15 bases between. There are 17 residues in the CDR3. CDR1 ENHRY and CDR2 SYGVKD come from the germline V gene. DNA for the CDR3: TGTGCCATCAGTGAGTCGACTGTGGGTGAGACCTCCTACGAGCAGTACTTC. Protein: CAISESTVGETSYEQYF.

The genes are TRBV5-8 and TRBJ1-4; 10 bases are a match to TRBD1. In germline, CDR1 is SGHTS, CDR2 YDEGEE. This CDR3 is 16 amino acids long. With 4 bases clipped from V and 3 bases from J, the junction kept 6 bases outside the gene matches. The CDR3 spells CASSPRQGAANEKLFF. In DNA, the CDR3 is TGTGCCAGCAGCCCTCGACAGGGGGCCGCTAATGAAAAACTGTTTTTT.

CDR3 bases: TGTGCCAGCAGCCCGACGGGACTAGGCTACAATGAGCAGTTCTTC. Translated, it gives CASSPTGLGYNEQFF. The chain recombines TRBV7-2 with TRBJ2-1; 8 nucleotides line up with TRBD2. The CDR3 loop spans 15 amino acids. CDR1 and CDR2 (germline): SGHTA, FQGNSA. The junction had 6 bases not matched to a gene; V was cut back by 5 bases and J by 3 bases. Drawing the rest from reference TRBV7-2 and TRBJ2-1, the complete variable domain is GAGVSQSPSNKVTEKGKDVELRCDPISGHTALYWYRQSLGQGLEFLIYFQGNSAPDKSGLPSDRFSAERTGGSVSTLTIQRTQQEDSAVYLCASSPTGLGYNEQFFGPGTRLTVL.

The chain employs TRBV27 and TRBJ2-7, with D hard to call. The CDR3 spans 13 residues. Per germline, CDR1 MNHEY and CDR2 SMNVEV (reference sequence). Between the trimmed V and J ends, which lost 2 bases and 4 bases, there was a span of 9 bases. The CDR3 sequence: CASSLRVLYEQYF. Written as DNA, the CDR3 is TGTGCCAGCAGTTTACGGGTTTTGTACGAGCAGTACTTC.

CDR3 sequence (DNA): TGTGCCAGCAGGGGGGCCGGACAGGGGTCGAGCTCCTATAATTCACCCCTCCACTTT. Translation: CASRGAGQGSSSYNSPLHF. This chain joins TRBV28 and TRBJ1-6; 9 bases align to TRBD1. CDR3 size: 19 residues. Germline assignment: CDR1 MDHEN and CDR2 SYDVKM. Trimming removed 6 bases from V and 0 bases from J; junction bases left unmatched: 12. The complete variable domain, with remaining parts taken from reference TRBV28 and TRBJ1-6, reads DVKVTQSSRYLVKRTGEKVFLECVQDMDHENMFWYRQDPGLGLRLIYFSYDVKMKEKGDIPEGYSVSREKKERFSLILESASTNQTSMYLCASRGAGQGSSSYNSPLHFGNGTRLTVT.

The chain has TRBV28 and TRBJ1-2; D unresolved. The CDR3 contains 12 residues. Germline V gene sequence: CDR1 MDHEN, CDR2 SYDVKM. Trimming took 7 bases from V and 0 from J, leaving 6 bases between them. In DNA form, the CDR3 reads TGTGCCAGCACCACAACTAACTATGGCTACACCTTC. It translates to CASTTTNYGYTF.

J is TRBJ1-2 and V is TRBV11-2, with D hard to call. Germline CDR1 is SGHAT and CDR2 is FQNNGV. The CDR3 covers 15 residues. V lost 4 bases and J lost 4, with 16 bases in between. In DNA, the CDR3 is TGTGCCAGCAGCTGGGCCGAGAATCTCGGCTATGGCTACACCTTC. Protein: CASSWAENLGYGYTF. The full variable domain, with the rest looked up from reference TRBV11-2 and TRBJ1-2, is EAGVAQSPRYKIIEKRQSVAFWCNPISGHATLYWYQQILGQGPKLLIQFQNNGVVDDSQLPKDRFSAERLKGVDSTLKIQPAKLEDSAVYLCASSWAENLGYGYTFGSGTRLTVV.

The chain joins TRBV5-5 to TRBJ1-5; D remains unclear. This CDR3 has 15 amino acids. Trimming shortened V by 1 base and J by 5 bases, and 13 bases separated the two germline ends. CDR1 and CDR2 from the germline V gene are SGHKS and YYEKEE (reference sequence). Written as DNA, the CDR3 is TGTGCCAGCAGCTTGTTCAGACAAGCGGATCAGCCCCAGCATTTT. Protein: CASSLFRQADQPQHF.

V is TRBV5-1 and J is TRBJ1-1, with 7 bases aligning to TRBD1. This CDR3 has 13 residues. The germline CDR1 and CDR2 sequences are SGHRS and YFSETQ. Trimming removed 5 bases from V and 4 bases from J; junction bases left unmatched: 5. The CDR3 DNA reads as TGCGCCAGCAGTCAGACAGGGCTCACTGAAGCTTTCTTT. It translates to CASSQTGLTEAFF.

The chain is built from TRBV2 and TRBJ2-2, with D maybe TRBD1 (5 bases). CDR3 size: 17 residues. The V end lost 1 base, the J end lost 3 bases, and 15 bases lay between the germline ends. Germline-derived CDR1 and CDR2 are SNHLY and FYNNEI. CDR3 sequence: CASSEDAADTYTGELFF. DNA of the CDR3: TGTGCCAGCAGTGAAGATGCGGCGGACACTTACACCGGGGAGCTGTTTTTT.

This chain connects TRBV30 to TRBJ2-5, with D possibly TRBD1 on 6 matching bases. The CDR3 runs 14 residues. Trimming shortened V by 2 bases and J by 2 bases, and 12 bases separated the two germline ends. The germline V gene encodes CDR1 GTSNPN and CDR2 SVGIG (reference sequence). Here the CDR3 reads CAWSTGTLQETQYF. In nucleotides, the CDR3 is TGTGCCTGGAGTACTGGGACATTACAAGAGACCCAGTACTTC.

Written as DNA, the CDR3 is TGTGCCAGCAGCTTAAGGCCGGGACTGAGGAACACCGGGGAGCTGTTTTTT. Protein product: CASSLRPGLRNTGELFF. The chain employs TRBV11-2 and TRBJ2-2; a possible D gene is TRBD2 (6 bases). V was cut by 2 bases and J by 1 base, with 14 bases left in between. The germline V gene has CDR1 SGHAT and CDR2 FQNNGV. This CDR3 is 17 amino acids long.